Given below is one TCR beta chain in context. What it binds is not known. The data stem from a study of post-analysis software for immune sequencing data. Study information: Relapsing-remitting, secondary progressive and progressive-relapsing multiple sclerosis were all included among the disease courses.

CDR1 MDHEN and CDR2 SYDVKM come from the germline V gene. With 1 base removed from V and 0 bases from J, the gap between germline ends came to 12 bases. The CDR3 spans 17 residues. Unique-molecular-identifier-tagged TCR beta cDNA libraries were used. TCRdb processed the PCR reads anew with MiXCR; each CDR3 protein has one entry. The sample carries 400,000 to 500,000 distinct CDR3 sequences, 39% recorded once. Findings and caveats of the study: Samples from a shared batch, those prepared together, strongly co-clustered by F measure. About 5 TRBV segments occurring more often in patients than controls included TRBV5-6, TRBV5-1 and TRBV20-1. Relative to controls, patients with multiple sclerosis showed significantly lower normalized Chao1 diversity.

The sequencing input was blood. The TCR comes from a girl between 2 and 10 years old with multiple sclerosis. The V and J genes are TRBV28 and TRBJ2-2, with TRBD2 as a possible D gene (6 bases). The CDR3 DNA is TGTGCCAGCAGTTTATCGGTGGCGGGAACGAACACCGGGGAGCTGTTTTTT. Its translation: CASSLSVAGTNTGELFF.